Included here is one TCR beta chain sequence, with context. Germline-derived CDR1 and CDR2 are SGHTA and FQGTGA. Deletions cut 1 base from V and 5 bases from J, with 8 bases between. CDR3 length equals 13 residues. This sample is part of a study of OX40 agonist ivuxolimab in advanced cancers. Sequenced by immunoSEQ multiplex PCR; TCRdb stores in-frame clones only, minus some. This sample yields 90,000 to 100,000 clones, of which approximately 95% are seen a single time; 2% belongs to the top ten. Source: CD4+ or CD8+ T cells sorted from blood, taken in a trial of the OX40 agonist ivuxolimab. The genes are TRBV7-3 and TRBJ1-1; no clear D. The source of this sequence is an adult with an advanced solid tumor such as melanoma, head and neck, liver or kidney cancer. The CDR3 bases are TGTGCCAGCAGCTTAAACGGGGATACTGAAGCTTTCTTT. It specifies CASSLNGDTEAFF.